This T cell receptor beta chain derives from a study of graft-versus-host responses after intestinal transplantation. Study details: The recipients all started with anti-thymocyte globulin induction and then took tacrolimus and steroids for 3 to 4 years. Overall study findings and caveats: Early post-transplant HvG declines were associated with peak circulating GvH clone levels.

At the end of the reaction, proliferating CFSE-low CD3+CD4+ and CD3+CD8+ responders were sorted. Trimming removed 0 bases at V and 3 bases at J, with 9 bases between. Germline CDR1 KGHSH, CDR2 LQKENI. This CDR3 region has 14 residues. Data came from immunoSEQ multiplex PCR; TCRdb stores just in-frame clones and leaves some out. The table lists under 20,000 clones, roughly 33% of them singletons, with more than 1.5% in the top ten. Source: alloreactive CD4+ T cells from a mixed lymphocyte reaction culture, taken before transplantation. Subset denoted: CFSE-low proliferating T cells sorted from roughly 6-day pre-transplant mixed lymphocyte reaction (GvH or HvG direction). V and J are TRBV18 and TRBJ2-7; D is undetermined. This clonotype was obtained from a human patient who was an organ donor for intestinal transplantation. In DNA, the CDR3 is TGTGCCAGCTCACCACCGGTACGGTACTACGAGCAGTACTTC. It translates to CASSPPVRYYEQYF.